This TCR beta chain was sequenced in a study of T cell repertoires in cytomegalovirus infection. TCRdb analysed the reads with MiXCR anew, one entry per CDR3 protein. The sample carries 370,000 or so distinct CDR3 sequences, around a third recorded once. The sample holds a few counts of this clonotype. Its specificity is not known. Germline CDR1 is KGHSH and CDR2 is LQKENI. The ends were cut back, 1 base at V and 3 bases at J, with 9 bases in the middle. CDR3 length: 14 amino acids. The sequence derives from a human donor in good health (CMV status not recorded). Some clones in this sample may be carry-over from other donors' samples. The chain combines TRBV18 with TRBJ1-2; TRBD1 is a possible D gene (6 bases). The sequences come from cultured PBMCs, collected from culture after CMV antigen stimulation. CDR3 bases: TGTGCCAGCTCACCACGAGGGGGAGACTATGGCTACACCTTC. This gives the protein CASSPRGGDYGYTF.